The text below deals with one TCR beta chain. Its antigen remains unidentified. The data are from a study of T cell repertoires in cytomegalovirus infection. At the level of the study: In the study, CMV epitopes included recently identified HLA-C-restricted and well-studied HLA-B-restricted ones. Indicated by public TCR beta signatures were CMV infection and matching HLA type. General observations from the study: Clonotypes of TCR beta that were HLA-C-restricted and CMV-specific dominated the ex vivo response. Summed frequency of shared TCR beta families picked out CMV carriers who also had the relevant HLA.

TCRdb re-derived calls from the reads in MiXCR, one entry per CDR3 protein. The repertoire holds hundreds of thousands of distinct CDR3 sequences, with almost 30% as singletons. With 4 bases clipped from V and 10 bases from J, the junction kept 4 bases outside the gene matches. This CDR3 contains 14 residues. Germline V gene sequence: CDR1 MNHEY, CDR2 SMNVEV (reference sequence). This sequence originates from a human donor in good health (CMV status not recorded). Some clones in this sample may be carry-over from other donors' samples. Specimen: cultured PBMCs, collected from culture after CMV antigen stimulation. The chain uses TRBV27 and TRBJ1-6; 10 bases are shared with TRBD1. The CDR3 nucleotides are TGTGCCAGCAGTTCGACAGGGGGCAGCTCACCCCTCCACTTT. It specifies CASSSTGGSSPLHF.